This passage covers 11 T cell receptor beta chains from one sample sequenced in a study of CD8 T cells in ankylosing spondylitis. MiXCR, applied by TCRdb to the 5' RACE reads, yields one record per CDR3 protein. The table records some 240,000 distinct CDR3 sequences, about 6.7% of them present only once. These receptors' antigens are unknown. Study-wide results and limits: Seven to nine highly homologous variants made up a TCR beta motif that seemed to typify ankylosing spondylitis blood.

The sequencing sample was made of blood, either unsorted or a sorted T cell fraction (not recorded which). These receptors were obtained from a male donor with ankylosing spondylitis.

This clonotype was recorded many times. This chain connects TRBV28 to TRBJ2-3; 7 nucleotides line up with TRBD2. Germline CDR1 MDHEN, CDR2 SYDVKM. This CDR3 is built from 14 residues. V lost 7 bases, J lost 0 bases, and 4 bases stayed unmatched. The CDR3 loop reads CASNPGGSTDTQYF. In DNA, the CDR3 is TGTGCCAGCAACCCGGGGGGAAGCACAGATACGCAGTATTTT.

This clonotype has ten or more counts. This chain connects TRBV5-6 to TRBJ1-1; no clear D. The CDR3 contains 12 residues. Germline CDR1 SGHDT, CDR2 YYEEEE. The V gene lost 0 bases and the J gene lost 10 bases, with 10 bases spanning the gap. CDR3 nucleotide sequence: TGTGCCAGCAGCTTGGCCACAGTAGGAGCTTTCTTT. This translates into CASSLATVGAFF.

This clonotype was recorded at least ten times. The chain couples TRBV7-9 to TRBJ2-1; 9 positions agree with TRBD2. CDR1 is SEHNR and CDR2 is FQNEAQ in the germline V gene (reference sequence). The CDR3 loop spans 15 amino acids. V dropped 4 bases and J dropped 4; count of bases not matched to a gene: 5. The CDR3 DNA is TGTGCCAGCAGCTCTCTAGCGGGGACATACAATGAGCAGTTCTTC. Protein: CASSSLAGTYNEQFF.

The V and J genes are TRBV11-1 and TRBJ1-1, with 9 bases matching TRBD1. J gave up 0 bases and V 5 bases, and 7 bases lay outside the gene matches. Germline CDR1 SGHAT, CDR2 FQDESV (reference sequence). The CDR3 runs to 16 residues. CDR3 sequence (DNA): TGTGCCAGCAGCCGAATTGGACAGGGGATGAACACTGAAGCTTTCTTT. This translates into CASSRIGQGMNTEAFF.

This clonotype was recorded at least ten times. The J gene is TRBJ1-6, the V gene TRBV6-5; D unresolved. Germline V gene lookup returns CDR1 MNHEY and CDR2 SVGAGI. The CDR3 spans 15 residues. Trimming removed 0 bases at V and 11 bases at J, with 14 bases between. CDR3 coding DNA: TGTGCCAGCAGTTACTCGATAGGGTTTTCGACACCCCTCCACTTT. This codes for CASSYSIGFSTPLHF.

In its sample, this clonotype was seen many times. The chain uses TRBV7-9 and TRBJ1-5; 7 nucleotides align to TRBD1. Germline V gene sequence: CDR1 SEHNR, CDR2 FQNEAQ (reference sequence). This CDR3 spans 15 amino acids. The trim removed 3 bases at V and 0 bases at J, leaving 2 bases unmatched. CDR3: CASSLGQSSNQPQHF. The DNA for the CDR3 is TGTGCCAGCAGCTTGGGACAGAGTAGCAATCAGCCCCAGCATTTT.

In this sample, this clonotype turned up many times. For the CDR3, the DNA is TGTGCCAGCAGAAGCATCCAGGGGGAGAGTTTAGATACGCAGTATTTT. The encoded protein is CASRSIQGESLDTQYF. The chain employs TRBV9 and TRBJ2-3; 7 positions match TRBD1. The CDR3 length is 16 residues. Trimming cost V 5 bases and J 5 bases; bases outside gene matches: 14. Germline assignment: CDR1 SGDLS and CDR2 YYNGEE.

There are many counts of this clonotype. The V call is TRBV5-1, the J call TRBJ2-5; D perhaps matches TRBD2 (6 bases). Germline V gene sequence: CDR1 SGHRS, CDR2 YFSETQ. CDR3 size: 14 residues. Trimming pared 3 bases from V and 2 bases from J, leaving 11 bases between. CDR3 coding DNA: TGCGCCAGCAGCTCCCTGGGAGGTCAAGAGACCCAGTACTTC. Protein sequence: CASSSLGGQETQYF.

This clonotype occurred many times. This chain connects TRBV9 to TRBJ1-1, with a possible D match to TRBD1 (5 bases). The V end was cut by 2 bases, the J end by 4 bases, with 12 bases between. This CDR3 has 14 residues. Germline V gene sequence: CDR1 SGDLS, CDR2 YYNGEE. This CDR3 reads CASSVLPGGTEAFF. The CDR3 DNA follows: TGTGCCAGCAGCGTCTTGCCGGGGGGCACTGAAGCTTTCTTT. The variable domain in full, with the rest retrieved from reference TRBV9 and TRBJ1-1, is DSGVTQTPKHLITATGQRVTLRCSPRSGDLSVYWYQQSLDQGLQFLIQYYNGEERAKGNILERFSAQQFPDLHSELNLSSLELGDSALYFCASSVLPGGTEAFFGQGTRLTVV.

A few counts support this clonotype. V and J are TRBV5-6 and TRBJ2-7, with D perhaps TRBD2 (7 bases). CDR3 size: 15 residues. V lost 5 bases to trimming and J lost 2 bases, with 17 bases between them. Germline lookup yields CDR1 SGHDT and CDR2 YYEEEE. The CDR3 DNA sequence: TGTGCCAGCAGGACTGCAGGGGAGGGAACCTACGAGCAGTACTTC. Translated, it gives CASRTAGEGTYEQYF.

This clonotype occurred many times. The chain uses TRBV18 and TRBJ2-5; D is possibly TRBD1 or TRBD2 (5 bases each). In germline, CDR1 is KGHSH, CDR2 LQKENI. Trimming pared 1 base from V and 3 bases from J, leaving 12 bases between. There are 15 residues in the CDR3. The CDR3 DNA sequence: TGTGCCAGCTCACCACTGCCCAGGGAGAAAGAGACCCAGTACTTC. Its translation: CASSPLPREKETQYF.